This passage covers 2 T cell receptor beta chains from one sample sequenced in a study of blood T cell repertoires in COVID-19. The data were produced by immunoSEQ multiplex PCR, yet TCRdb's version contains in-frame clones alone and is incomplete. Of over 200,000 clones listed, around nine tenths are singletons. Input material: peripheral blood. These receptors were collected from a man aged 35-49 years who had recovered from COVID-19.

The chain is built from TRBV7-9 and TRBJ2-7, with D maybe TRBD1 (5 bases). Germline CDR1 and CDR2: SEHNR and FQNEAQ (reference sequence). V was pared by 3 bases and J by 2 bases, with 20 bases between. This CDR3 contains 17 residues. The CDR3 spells CASSFTSVQGPPYEQYF. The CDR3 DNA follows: TGTGCCAGCAGCTTTACAAGCGTGCAGGGTCCCCCCTACGAGCAGTACTTC. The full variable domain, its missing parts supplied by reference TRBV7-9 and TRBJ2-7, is DTGVSQNPRHKITKRGQNVTFRCDPISEHNRLYWYRQTLGQGPEFLTYFQNEAQLEKSRLLSDRFSAERPKGSFSTLEIQRTEQGDSAMYLCASSFTSVQGPPYEQYFGPGTRLTVT.

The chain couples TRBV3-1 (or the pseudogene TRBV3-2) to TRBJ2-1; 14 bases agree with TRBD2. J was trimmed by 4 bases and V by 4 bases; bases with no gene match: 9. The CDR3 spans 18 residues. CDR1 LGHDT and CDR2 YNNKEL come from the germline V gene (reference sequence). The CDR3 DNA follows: TGTGCCAGCAGCCTTTCCGGGACTAGCGGGAGTAGGTACAATGAGCAGTTCTTC. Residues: CASSLSGTSGSRYNEQFF.